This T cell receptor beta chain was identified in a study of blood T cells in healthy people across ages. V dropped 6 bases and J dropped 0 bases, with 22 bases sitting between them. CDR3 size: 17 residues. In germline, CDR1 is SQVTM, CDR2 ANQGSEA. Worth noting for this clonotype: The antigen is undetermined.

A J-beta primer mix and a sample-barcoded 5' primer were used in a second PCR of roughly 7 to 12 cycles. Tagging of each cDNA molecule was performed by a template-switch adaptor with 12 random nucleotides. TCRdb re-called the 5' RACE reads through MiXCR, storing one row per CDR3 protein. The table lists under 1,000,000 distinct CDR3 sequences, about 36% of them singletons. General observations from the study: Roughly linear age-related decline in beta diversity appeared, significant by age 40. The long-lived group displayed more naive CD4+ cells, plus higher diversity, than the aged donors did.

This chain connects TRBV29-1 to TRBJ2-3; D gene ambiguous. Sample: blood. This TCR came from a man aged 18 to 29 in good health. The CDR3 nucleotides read TGCAGCGTGAGGCATTTTCGCGGCGGCCTTAGCACAGATACGCAGTATTTT. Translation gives CSVRHFRGGLSTDTQYF.